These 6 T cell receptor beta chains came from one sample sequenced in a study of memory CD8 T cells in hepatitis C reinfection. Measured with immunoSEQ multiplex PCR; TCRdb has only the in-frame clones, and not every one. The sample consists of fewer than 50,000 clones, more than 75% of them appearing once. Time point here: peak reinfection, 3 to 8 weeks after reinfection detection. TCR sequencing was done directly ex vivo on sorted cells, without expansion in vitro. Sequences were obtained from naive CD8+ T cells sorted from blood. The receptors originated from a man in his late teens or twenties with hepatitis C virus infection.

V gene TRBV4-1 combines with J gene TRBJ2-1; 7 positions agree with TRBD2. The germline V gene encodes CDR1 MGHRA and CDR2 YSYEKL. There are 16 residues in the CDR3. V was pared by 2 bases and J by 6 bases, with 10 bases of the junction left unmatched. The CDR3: CASSQWLAAGVNEQFF. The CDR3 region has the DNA TGCGCCAGCAGCCAATGGCTCGCCGCGGGGGTCAATGAGCAGTTCTTC.

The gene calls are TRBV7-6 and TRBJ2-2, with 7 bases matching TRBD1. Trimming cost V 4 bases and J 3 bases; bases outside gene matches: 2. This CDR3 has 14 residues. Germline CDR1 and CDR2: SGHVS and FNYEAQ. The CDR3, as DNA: TGTGCCAGCAGCTCGACAGGGTACACCGGGGAGCTGTTTTTT. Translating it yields CASSSTGYTGELFF.

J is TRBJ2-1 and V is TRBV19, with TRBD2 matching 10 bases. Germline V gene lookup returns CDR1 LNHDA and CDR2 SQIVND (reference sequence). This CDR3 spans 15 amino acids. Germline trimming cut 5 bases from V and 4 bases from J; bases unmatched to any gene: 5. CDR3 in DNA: TGTGCCAGTAGTTGGACTAGCGGAAGGTACAATGAGCAGTTCTTC. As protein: CASSWTSGRYNEQFF.

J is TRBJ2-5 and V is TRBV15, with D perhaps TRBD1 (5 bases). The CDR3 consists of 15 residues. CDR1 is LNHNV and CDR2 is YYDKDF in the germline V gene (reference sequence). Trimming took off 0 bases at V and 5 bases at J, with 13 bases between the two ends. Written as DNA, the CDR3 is TGTGCCACCAGCAGAGAAGACAGAGGTCGGGAGACCCAGTACTTC. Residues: CATSREDRGRETQYF.

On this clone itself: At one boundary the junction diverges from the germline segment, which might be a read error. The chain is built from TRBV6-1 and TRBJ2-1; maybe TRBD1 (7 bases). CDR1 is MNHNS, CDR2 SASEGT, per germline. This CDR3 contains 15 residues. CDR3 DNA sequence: TGTGCCACCCGCAGGAGGGACAGTTCCTACAATGGGCAGTTCTTC. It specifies CATRRRDSSYNGQFF.

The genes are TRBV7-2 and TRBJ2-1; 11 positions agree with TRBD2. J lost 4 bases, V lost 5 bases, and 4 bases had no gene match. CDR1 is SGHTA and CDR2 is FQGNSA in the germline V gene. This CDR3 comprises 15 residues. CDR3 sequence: CASSRTSGPYNEQFF. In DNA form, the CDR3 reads TGTGCCAGCAGCCGGACTAGCGGGCCTTACAATGAGCAGTTCTTC.